The rows below give T cell receptor beta chains drawn from one sample of a study of identical twins. TCRdb re-derived calls from the 5' RACE reads in MiXCR, one entry per CDR3 protein. The sample lists under 500,000 distinct CDR3 sequences, 14% occurring once. The same specimen was also included in a second study, on yellow fever vaccine responses in identical twins.

The specimen sequenced was CD4+ T cells sorted from blood. The source of these receptors is a young woman in good health. Both conserved end residues are part of each CDR3. Each record gives: CDR3 protein, CDR3 DNA, J gene, D gene, clone size, V gene. D genes are given only for firm matches. Size values are once, few and many counts, or a class for expanded clones, and some rows have none.

CASSASGTSGGADTQYF TGTGCCAGCAGTGCCAGCGGGACTAGCGGGGGGGCAGATACGCAGTATTTT TRBJ2-3 TRBD2 - TRBV12-3/TRBV12-4
CASSRLAGIQGADTQYF TGTGCCAGCAGCCGACTAGCGGGGATTCAGGGGGCAGATACGCAGTATTTT TRBJ2-3 TRBD2 few TRBV3-1
CASSLERTDQETQYF TGTGCCAGCAGTTTAGAAAGGACAGACCAAGAGACCCAGTACTTC TRBJ2-5 - few TRBV12-3/TRBV12-4
CASSRVVGPGDTQYF TGTGCCAGTAGTAGAGTGGTTGGGCCCGGGGATACGCAGTATTTT TRBJ2-3 - - TRBV19
CASSLATGQGTGANVLTF TGCGCCAGCAGCTTGGCCACAGGACAGGGGACTGGGGCCAACGTCCTGACTTTC TRBJ2-6 TRBD1 - TRBV5-1
CASSKSNREGVYF TGTGCCAGCAGCAAAAGCAACAGGGAGGGAGTGTACTTC TRBJ2-7 - - TRBV12-3/TRBV12-4
CASSLFGQPYEQYF TGTGCCAGCAGCTTATTCGGACAACCCTACGAGCAGTACTTC TRBJ2-7 - - TRBV7-2
CASSPGRGTDTQYF TGCGCCAGCAGCCCCGGCAGGGGAACAGATACGCAGTATTTT TRBJ2-3 - many TRBV4-3
CASSFYPTKNTGELFF TGTGCTAGCAGCTTTTACCCCACCAAAAACACCGGGGAGCTGTTTTTT TRBJ2-2 - - TRBV7-7
CASSLVQGEQYF TGTGCCAGCTCACTAGTCCAGGGCGAGCAGTACTTC TRBJ2-7 - few TRBV18
CASSLSAGDHEQFF TGTGCCAGCAGCTTATCAGCGGGGGACCATGAGCAGTTCTTC TRBJ2-1 TRBD2 - TRBV7-6
CSARDATSGMETQYF TGCAGTGCTAGAGATGCGACTAGCGGGATGGAGACCCAGTACTTC TRBJ2-5 TRBD2 many TRBV20-1
CASSPRAGGRGSYEQYF TGTGCCAGCTCACCACGCGCCGGGGGGAGAGGCTCCTACGAGCAGTACTTC TRBJ2-7 TRBD2 few TRBV18
CASSRPGTGGGDTQYF TGCGCCAGCAGCCGTCCCGGGACAGGGGGTGGAGATACGCAGTATTTT TRBJ2-3 TRBD1 few TRBV5-1
CATSRVSGANVLTF TGTGCCACCAGCAGAGTCTCTGGGGCCAACGTCCTGACTTTC TRBJ2-6 - - TRBV15
CSARGVRQIYGYTF TGCAGTGCTAGAGGTGTGAGGCAGATCTATGGCTACACCTTC TRBJ1-2 - few TRBV20-1
CASSLESPLETQYF TGTGCCAGCAGCTTAGAATCGCCGTTAGAGACCCAGTACTTC TRBJ2-5 - - TRBV7-9
CASSLPTSGKHTQYF TGTGCCAGCAGTTTACCGACTAGCGGGAAACATACGCAGTATTTT TRBJ2-3 TRBD2 - TRBV12-3/TRBV12-4
CASSITTSYNEQFF TGTGCCAGCAGCATCACCACTAGCTACAATGAGCAGTTCTTC TRBJ2-1 - - TRBV5-4
CASSLGRLGVGELFF TGTGCCAGCAGCTTAGGGAGACTAGGCGTCGGGGAGCTGTTTTTT TRBJ2-2 - - TRBV7-2
CASRTHTGNTIYF TGTGCCAGCAGAACTCATACTGGAAACACCATATATTTT TRBJ1-3 - - TRBV12-3/TRBV12-4
CASISWTGYYGYTF TGTGCCAGCATTTCCTGGACAGGCTACTATGGCTACACCTTC TRBJ1-2 TRBD1 - TRBV6-5
CASSLGHRLDKNIQYF TGTGCCAGCAGCTTGGGGCACAGACTAGACAAAAACATTCAGTACTTC TRBJ2-4 - - TRBV7-8
CASSRTSGGEQYF TGTGCCAGCAGTCGGACTAGCGGGGGCGAGCAGTACTTC TRBJ2-7 TRBD2 - TRBV6-1
CASSERSSGNGELFF TGCGCCAGCAGTGAGAGGAGCAGCGGTAACGGGGAGCTGTTTTTT TRBJ2-2 - - TRBV10-1
CASSPRGGDSYNEQFF TGTGCCAGCAGTCCAAGGGGGGGGGATTCCTACAATGAGCAGTTCTTC TRBJ2-1 - - TRBV28
CASSRPEQVGNEQFF TGCGCCAGCAGCCGACCAGAGCAGGTGGGAAATGAGCAGTTCTTC TRBJ2-1 - - TRBV5-1
CAIRVTGTPPRGYEQYF TGTGCCATCAGAGTTACCGGGACCCCTCCTAGGGGGTACGAGCAGTACTTC TRBJ2-7 - - TRBV10-3
CASSSPTGVEDEQFF TGTGCCAGCAGTTCCCCGACAGGGGTCGAAGATGAGCAGTTCTTC TRBJ2-1 TRBD1 many TRBV12-3/TRBV12-4
CASSDTPLGRSSNEQFF TGTGCCAGCAGTGATACCCCCTTGGGCAGGAGTTCCAATGAGCAGTTCTTC TRBJ2-1 - few TRBV6-4
CASSQGSAAAYEQYF TGCGCCAGCAGCCAAGGTTCGGCGGCCGCCTACGAGCAGTACTTC TRBJ2-7 - few TRBV4-3
CATLAASYNEQFF TGCGCCACCCTCGCCGCCAGCTACAATGAGCAGTTCTTC TRBJ2-1 - - TRBV5-1
CASSPRTSLGTEAFF TGTGCCAGCAGCCCTCGGACTTCATTGGGGACTGAAGCTTTCTTT TRBJ1-1 - - TRBV7-2
CASSLGGPGGREAFF TGTGCCAGCAGCTTAGGCGGTCCAGGGGGCAGGGAAGCTTTCTTT TRBJ1-1 TRBD1 few TRBV7-8
CASSKDRGLGETQYF TGTGCCAGCAGCAAGGACAGGGGGCTTGGAGAGACCCAGTACTTC TRBJ2-5 TRBD1 - TRBV7-9
CAISDSNRGQETQYF TGTGCCATCAGTGACTCAAACAGGGGCCAAGAGACCCAGTACTTC TRBJ2-5 TRBD1 - TRBV10-3
CASSSPGLAVPYEQYF TGTGCCAGCAGTTCGCCGGGACTAGCGGTTCCCTACGAGCAGTACTTC TRBJ2-7 TRBD2 - TRBV28
CASSYSLLAGAREQFF TGTGCCAGCAGTTACTCCCTACTAGCGGGAGCAAGGGAGCAGTTCTTC TRBJ2-1 TRBD2 few TRBV6-5
CSVEGTGSTEAFF TGCAGCGTTGAAGGGACAGGGTCCACTGAAGCTTTCTTT TRBJ1-1 TRBD1 - TRBV29-1
CAWRNPRGLGYNEQFF TGTGCCTGGAGGAATCCCCGGGGGCTGGGGTACAATGAGCAGTTCTTC TRBJ2-1 - - TRBV30
CASSLASGPPLEETQYF TGTGCCAGCAGTTTGGCTAGCGGGCCACCACTTGAAGAGACCCAGTACTTC TRBJ2-5 TRBD2 few TRBV27
CASSLLSDRGFGDYGYTF TGTGCCAGCAGCTTGTTGTCGGACAGGGGTTTCGGAGACTATGGCTACACCTTC TRBJ1-2 TRBD1 few TRBV5-6
CASSLNLDRTDTQYF TGTGCCAGCAGCTTGAACCTCGACAGAACAGATACGCAGTATTTT TRBJ2-3 - few TRBV7-9
CASSDGLAGGAQYF TGTGCCAGCAGCGATGGACTAGCGGGAGGCGCCCAGTACTTC TRBJ2-5 TRBD2 few TRBV6-2/TRBV6-3
CSATSVRDRGITDTQYF TGCAGTGCTACGAGCGTACGGGACAGGGGTATTACAGATACGCAGTATTTT TRBJ2-3 TRBD1 - TRBV20-1
CASSLAQGIDEQFF TGTGCCAGCAGCTTGGCCCAAGGGATCGATGAGCAGTTCTTC TRBJ2-1 - - TRBV5-4
CASSFMGGRVKLGYNEQFF TGTGCCAGCAGTTTTATGGGCGGGAGGGTCAAATTGGGTTACAATGAGCAGTTCTTC TRBJ2-1 TRBD2 - TRBV28
CSASDMEGQETQYF TGCAGTGCTTCAGATATGGAGGGACAAGAGACCCAGTACTTC TRBJ2-5 - many TRBV20-1
CASSLDYRGQSLEQYF TGCGCCAGCAGCTTAGATTACAGGGGACAATCCCTCGAGCAGTACTTC TRBJ2-7 TRBD1 - TRBV5-1
CASSLEWVGTPRNIQYF TGTGCCAGCAGCTTAGAATGGGTTGGAACCCCCCGGAACATTCAGTACTTC TRBJ2-4 - - TRBV11-2
CATSDPTPSIGLDTQYF TGTGCCACCAGTGATCCAACCCCCTCGATCGGGCTGGATACGCAGTATTTT TRBJ2-3 - few TRBV24-1
CASSLMPGGQPDTQYF TGTGCCAGCAGCTTAATGCCGGGGGGGCAACCAGATACGCAGTATTTT TRBJ2-3 TRBD2 - TRBV7-3
CASSFLVAQGHEQYF TGTGCCAGCAGTTTCCTCGTGGCCCAGGGCCACGAGCAGTACTTC TRBJ2-7 - - TRBV27
CASSEGSVQPQHF TGTGCCAGCAGTGAAGGATCCGTTCAGCCCCAGCATTTT TRBJ1-5 - few TRBV2
CASSLGGLAEAFF TGTGCCAGCAGCTTAGGGGGGTTGGCTGAAGCTTTCTTT TRBJ1-1 - many TRBV11-2
CASSLASGGSTGELFF TGCGCCAGCAGCTTGGCCTCAGGGGGCAGCACCGGGGAGCTGTTTTTT TRBJ2-2 TRBD1 - TRBV5-1
CASSTDWGPYNEQFF TGTGCCAGCAGTACGGACTGGGGCCCCTACAATGAGCAGTTCTTC TRBJ2-1 - few TRBV6-1
CASSLDPNYEQYF TGCGCCAGCAGCTTGGATCCGAACTACGAGCAGTACTTC TRBJ2-7 - many TRBV5-1
CASSLGSTLRAGELFF TGTGCCAGCAGCTTAGGCTCGACCCTGAGGGCCGGGGAGCTGTTTTTT TRBJ2-2 - - TRBV11-3
CASSGDSGSNEQYF TGTGCCAGCAGCGGAGATAGCGGGAGTAACGAGCAGTACTTC TRBJ2-7 TRBD2 - TRBV9